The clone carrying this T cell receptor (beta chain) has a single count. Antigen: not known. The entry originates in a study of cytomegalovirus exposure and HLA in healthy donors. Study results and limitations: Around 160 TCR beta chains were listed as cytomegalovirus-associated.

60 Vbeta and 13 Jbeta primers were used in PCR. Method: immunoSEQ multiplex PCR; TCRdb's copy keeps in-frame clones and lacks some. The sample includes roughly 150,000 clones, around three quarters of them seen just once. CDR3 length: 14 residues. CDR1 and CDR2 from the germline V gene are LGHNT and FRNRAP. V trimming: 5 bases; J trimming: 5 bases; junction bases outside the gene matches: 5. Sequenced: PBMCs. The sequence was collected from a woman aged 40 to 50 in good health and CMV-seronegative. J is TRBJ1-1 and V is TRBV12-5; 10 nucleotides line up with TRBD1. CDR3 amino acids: CASGRQGAGTEAFF. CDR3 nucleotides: TGTGCTAGTGGTCGACAGGGGGCCGGGACTGAAGCTTTCTTT.